The 2 T cell receptor beta chains in this list originate from one sample, sequenced in a study of beta chain features in type 1 diabetes (dated by TCRdb to the late 2010s). The library was generated by the immunoSEQ multiplex PCR assay. The entire amount of isolated RNA was reverse transcribed using the High Capacity cDNA Reverse Transcription Kit, so the sequenced TCRB transcripts were expressed ones. The immuneACCESS repertoire file appears here via TCRdb, limited to in-frame rearrangements. These files lack a portion of the clones; in checked studies, under half of the deficit traces to unresolved V genes, and the cause of the others is not known. The table for this sample lists 60,000 or so clones; roughly 60% of them were counted only once. The top ten hold roughly 2.4% of the sample. Sequencing input: Tregs from blood. In the paper's terms, the cell subset or site label means: regulatory CD4+ T cells. The receptors were gathered from a woman younger than 35 in good health.

This chain links TRBV7-2 with TRBJ1-2; TRBD1 might be the D (6 bases). This CDR3 comprises 15 residues. Germline CDR1 and CDR2: SGHTA and FQGNSA. V lost 3 bases and J lost 8, with 19 bases in between. CDR3 protein: CASSFMTGLRGGYTF. The CDR3 bases are TGTGCCAGCAGCTTTATGACAGGCCTGAGGGGCGGCTACACCTTC. The whole variable domain, remainder taken from reference TRBV7-2 and TRBJ1-2, is GAGVSQSPSNKVTEKGKDVELRCDPISGHTALYWYRQSLGQGLEFLIYFQGNSAPDKSGLPSDRFSAERTGGSVSTLTIQRTQQEDSAVYLCASSFMTGLRGGYTFGSGTRLTVV.

This sequence joins TRBV5-4 and TRBJ2-4; TRBD2 is a possible D gene (6 bases). The V gene's germline CDR1 is SGHNT and CDR2 YYREEE (reference sequence). Deletions cut 4 bases from V and 5 bases from J, with 16 bases between. CDR3 length: 15 residues. CDR3 bases: TGTGCCAGCAGCCGGAATGTAGCGGAACAAAACATTCAGTACTTC. It encodes CASSRNVAEQNIQYF.